A selection of T cell receptor beta chains follows, all from one sample in a study of CD8+CD57+ T cells in acquired aplastic anemia. In TCRdb, the reads were re-called with MiXCR into one record per CDR3 protein. The sample holds 200,000 or so distinct CDR3 sequences, around three fifths seen once. Sequencing was carried out using sorted CD4+, CD8+, or CD8+CD57+ T cells (not recorded which) from PBMCs. These receptors were obtained from a human donor with severe aplastic anemia or a healthy control (not recorded which). CDR3s include the opening cysteine and the closing phenylalanine or tryptophan. The order of the fields is V gene, CDR3 protein.

>TRBV7-8
CASSYSQANTEAFF
>TRBV11-2
CASNLQDQPLHF
>TRBV20-1
CSAREVGAYTYEQYF
>TRBV7-9
CASSPQPGSDTEAFF
>TRBV11-2
CASSFTTGQETQYF
>TRBV13
CASSGGGTDTQYF
>TRBV15
CATSRDRETDEQFF
>TRBV20-1
CSARGDSSNQPQHF
>TRBV7-2
CASSLKAGEAYEQYF
>TRBV12-3/TRBV12-4
CASSDGRDRVSYGYTF
>TRBV7-2
CASSLGRNNEQFF
>TRBV20-1
CSASEGQGDTEAFF
>TRBV11-2
CASSFGGSQETQYF
>TRBV19
CASSLAAVRNEQFF
>TRBV20-1
CSASEVLTGRYEQYF